What follows describes a single T cell receptor beta chain. Primers: 60 Vbeta forward and 13 Jbeta reverse. TCRdb's copy holds only in-frame clones and misses some; the assay was immunoSEQ multiplex PCR. Here the sample spans some 130,000 clones, about 80% being singletons. The sample comes from a study of cytomegalovirus exposure and HLA in healthy donors. CDR1 and CDR2 from the germline V gene are MDHEN and SYDVKM. The CDR3 length is 17 residues. The V gene lost 3 bases and the J gene lost 3 bases, with 20 bases spanning the gap. Sequenced material: PBMCs. The gene calls are TRBV28 and TRBJ1-1; perhaps TRBD1 as D (6 bases). The sequence derives from a man aged 35-49 years in good health and CMV-seropositive. CDR3 DNA sequence: TGTGCCAGCAGTTTCCTAATTCAGGGGTTTGGGGACACTGAAGCTTTCTTT. Translating gives CASSFLIQGFGDTEAFF.